This T cell receptor (beta chain) was profiled in a study of T cell responses to AZD1222 COVID-19 vaccine. Here immunoSEQ multiplex PCR was the method, and the copy in TCRdb shows in-frame clones only, minus some. The sample contains some 140,000 clones, roughly 89% of which appear only once. V shed 5 bases and J shed 2 bases, with 13 bases lying between them. There are 16 residues in the CDR3. CDR1 MDHEN and CDR2 SYDVKM come from the germline V gene. This clonotype was sampled from an adult in good health. Source: peripheral blood, taken on day 0 of AZD1222 vaccination. V usage is TRBV28 and J usage is TRBJ2-6, with D possibly matching TRBD1 (5 bases). CDR3 DNA: TGTGCCAGCAGTGAGACAGCAATGGCTGGGGCCAACGTCCTGACTTTC. Residues: CASSETAMAGANVLTF.